This T cell receptor (beta chain) was identified during a study of OX40 agonist ivuxolimab in advanced cancers. Regarding the study in general: Ivuxolimab was a fully human IgG2 agonistic monoclonal antibody targeting the costimulatory receptor OX40 (CD134). Partial responses were achieved by three dose-escalation patients, of whom one had hepatocellular carcinoma and two had cutaneous melanoma. In the dose-escalation cohort, around four fifths of patients were male, and the mean age was around 60 years, with a range of roughly 23 to 85. Intravenous ivuxolimab was administered to patients every 2 weeks at six dose levels: 0.01, 0.1, 0.3, 1.5, 3 and 10 mg/kg. Patients were allowed to have had prior anti-PD-1, anti-PD-L1 or anti-CTLA-4 therapy, and 40% of the dose-escalation patients had previously received checkpoint inhibitors. The paper covers the monotherapy dose-escalation part of the phase I ivuxolimab trial, which included N of about 50 patients. Among the approximately 50 dose-escalation patients, about 19 had hepatocellular carcinoma, 15 or so melanoma, 9 renal cell carcinoma and 9 head and neck cancer. Peripheral TCRbeta sequencing aimed to test whether ivuxolimab altered TCR sequence diversity and caused clonal T-cell expansion. Findings and caveats that apply to the study as a whole: On average, CD8+ T cells showed more expanded clones than CD4+ T cells after ivuxolimab. Which antigens the clonally expanded peripheral T cells were specific for was not determined. In partial responders in the 0.1-3.0 mg/kg groups, normalized peripheral clonal expansion was found to be among the lowest, especially among CD8+ T cells. Low levels of normalized T-cell clonal expansion were also shown by some nonresponding patients. Clonal expansion of both CD4+ and CD8+ blood T cells was observed from baseline to week 6 at doses 0.1 to 3.0 mg/kg.

Patients with autoimmune disease history or receiving systemic immunosuppression were excluded from the trial. Peripheral blood for TCR sequencing was drawn from every dose cohort at baseline, at cycle 4 day 1 and at cycle 7 day 1. Samples came from an open-label, multicenter, first-in-human phase I dose-escalation trial of ivuxolimab. Adults with locally advanced or metastatic melanoma, renal cell carcinoma, hepatocellular carcinoma or head and neck squamous cell carcinoma were enrolled in the trial. Before TCR sequencing, CD4+ and CD8+ T cells were separately sorted from peripheral blood. Genomic DNA was extracted from sorted cells for sequencing of the TCRbeta CDR3 region. The immunoSEQ Assay was used for sequencing of TCRbeta CDR3 regions. The clones in this table, taken by TCRdb from immuneACCESS, are in-frame only. Not every clone is retained; where verified, under half of the shortfall comes from an unresolved V gene, and the cause of the rest is unknown. This sample gives 75,000 to 90,000 clones in total; about 88% of them show up just once. The ten largest clones take up around 6.6% of the sample.

On this clone: This receptor's antigen is unknown. No clone much larger than this one lies a single base away; base qualities are absent.

The CDR3 runs 13 residues from the cysteine to the phenylalanine. Only CDR3 DNA is held: 39 bases, read in frame from base 1. V drops 4 bases and J drops 0 bases, leaving 6 bases in between. CDR1 and CDR2, per the germline V gene, are SGHDN and FVKESK. The specimen comprised CD4+ or CD8+ T cells sorted from blood, sampled in a trial of the OX40 agonist ivuxolimab. This TCR was recovered from an adult with an advanced solid tumor such as melanoma, head and neck, liver or kidney cancer. The chain couples TRBV14 to TRBJ1-1; no confident D gene assignment can be made. The CDR3 sequence is CASSPNMNTEAFF. The DNA reads TGTGCCAGCAGCCCTAACATGAACACTGAAGCTTTCTTT.